This TCR beta chain emerged from a study of T cells in Graves' hyperthyroidism and ophthalmopathy. This clonotype was counted at least ten times. Trimming shortened V by 7 bases and J by 4 bases, and 17 bases separated the two germline ends. Germline loops: CDR1 SEHNR, CDR2 FQNEAQ (reference sequence). The CDR3 runs to 15 residues. Amplified regions were TCR beta CDR3 sequences from RNA transcripts. During a first-round RT-PCR of the TCR CDR3, the HTBI primer set was used. MiXCR was run by TCRdb on the multiplex PCR reads, yielding one entry per CDR3 protein. The sample lists a few hundred thousand distinct CDR3 sequences; approximately 15% were seen once.

The chain carries TRBV7-9 and TRBJ2-1, with D perhaps matching TRBD1 or TRBD2 (5 bases each). Sequencing used blood. This sequence was found in a woman younger than 45 with Graves' hyperthyroidism. The CDR3 DNA sequence: TGTGCCAGCATTGAGGGGCGCTTCGGGTACAATGAGCAGTTCTTC. Its translation: CASIEGRFGYNEQFF.